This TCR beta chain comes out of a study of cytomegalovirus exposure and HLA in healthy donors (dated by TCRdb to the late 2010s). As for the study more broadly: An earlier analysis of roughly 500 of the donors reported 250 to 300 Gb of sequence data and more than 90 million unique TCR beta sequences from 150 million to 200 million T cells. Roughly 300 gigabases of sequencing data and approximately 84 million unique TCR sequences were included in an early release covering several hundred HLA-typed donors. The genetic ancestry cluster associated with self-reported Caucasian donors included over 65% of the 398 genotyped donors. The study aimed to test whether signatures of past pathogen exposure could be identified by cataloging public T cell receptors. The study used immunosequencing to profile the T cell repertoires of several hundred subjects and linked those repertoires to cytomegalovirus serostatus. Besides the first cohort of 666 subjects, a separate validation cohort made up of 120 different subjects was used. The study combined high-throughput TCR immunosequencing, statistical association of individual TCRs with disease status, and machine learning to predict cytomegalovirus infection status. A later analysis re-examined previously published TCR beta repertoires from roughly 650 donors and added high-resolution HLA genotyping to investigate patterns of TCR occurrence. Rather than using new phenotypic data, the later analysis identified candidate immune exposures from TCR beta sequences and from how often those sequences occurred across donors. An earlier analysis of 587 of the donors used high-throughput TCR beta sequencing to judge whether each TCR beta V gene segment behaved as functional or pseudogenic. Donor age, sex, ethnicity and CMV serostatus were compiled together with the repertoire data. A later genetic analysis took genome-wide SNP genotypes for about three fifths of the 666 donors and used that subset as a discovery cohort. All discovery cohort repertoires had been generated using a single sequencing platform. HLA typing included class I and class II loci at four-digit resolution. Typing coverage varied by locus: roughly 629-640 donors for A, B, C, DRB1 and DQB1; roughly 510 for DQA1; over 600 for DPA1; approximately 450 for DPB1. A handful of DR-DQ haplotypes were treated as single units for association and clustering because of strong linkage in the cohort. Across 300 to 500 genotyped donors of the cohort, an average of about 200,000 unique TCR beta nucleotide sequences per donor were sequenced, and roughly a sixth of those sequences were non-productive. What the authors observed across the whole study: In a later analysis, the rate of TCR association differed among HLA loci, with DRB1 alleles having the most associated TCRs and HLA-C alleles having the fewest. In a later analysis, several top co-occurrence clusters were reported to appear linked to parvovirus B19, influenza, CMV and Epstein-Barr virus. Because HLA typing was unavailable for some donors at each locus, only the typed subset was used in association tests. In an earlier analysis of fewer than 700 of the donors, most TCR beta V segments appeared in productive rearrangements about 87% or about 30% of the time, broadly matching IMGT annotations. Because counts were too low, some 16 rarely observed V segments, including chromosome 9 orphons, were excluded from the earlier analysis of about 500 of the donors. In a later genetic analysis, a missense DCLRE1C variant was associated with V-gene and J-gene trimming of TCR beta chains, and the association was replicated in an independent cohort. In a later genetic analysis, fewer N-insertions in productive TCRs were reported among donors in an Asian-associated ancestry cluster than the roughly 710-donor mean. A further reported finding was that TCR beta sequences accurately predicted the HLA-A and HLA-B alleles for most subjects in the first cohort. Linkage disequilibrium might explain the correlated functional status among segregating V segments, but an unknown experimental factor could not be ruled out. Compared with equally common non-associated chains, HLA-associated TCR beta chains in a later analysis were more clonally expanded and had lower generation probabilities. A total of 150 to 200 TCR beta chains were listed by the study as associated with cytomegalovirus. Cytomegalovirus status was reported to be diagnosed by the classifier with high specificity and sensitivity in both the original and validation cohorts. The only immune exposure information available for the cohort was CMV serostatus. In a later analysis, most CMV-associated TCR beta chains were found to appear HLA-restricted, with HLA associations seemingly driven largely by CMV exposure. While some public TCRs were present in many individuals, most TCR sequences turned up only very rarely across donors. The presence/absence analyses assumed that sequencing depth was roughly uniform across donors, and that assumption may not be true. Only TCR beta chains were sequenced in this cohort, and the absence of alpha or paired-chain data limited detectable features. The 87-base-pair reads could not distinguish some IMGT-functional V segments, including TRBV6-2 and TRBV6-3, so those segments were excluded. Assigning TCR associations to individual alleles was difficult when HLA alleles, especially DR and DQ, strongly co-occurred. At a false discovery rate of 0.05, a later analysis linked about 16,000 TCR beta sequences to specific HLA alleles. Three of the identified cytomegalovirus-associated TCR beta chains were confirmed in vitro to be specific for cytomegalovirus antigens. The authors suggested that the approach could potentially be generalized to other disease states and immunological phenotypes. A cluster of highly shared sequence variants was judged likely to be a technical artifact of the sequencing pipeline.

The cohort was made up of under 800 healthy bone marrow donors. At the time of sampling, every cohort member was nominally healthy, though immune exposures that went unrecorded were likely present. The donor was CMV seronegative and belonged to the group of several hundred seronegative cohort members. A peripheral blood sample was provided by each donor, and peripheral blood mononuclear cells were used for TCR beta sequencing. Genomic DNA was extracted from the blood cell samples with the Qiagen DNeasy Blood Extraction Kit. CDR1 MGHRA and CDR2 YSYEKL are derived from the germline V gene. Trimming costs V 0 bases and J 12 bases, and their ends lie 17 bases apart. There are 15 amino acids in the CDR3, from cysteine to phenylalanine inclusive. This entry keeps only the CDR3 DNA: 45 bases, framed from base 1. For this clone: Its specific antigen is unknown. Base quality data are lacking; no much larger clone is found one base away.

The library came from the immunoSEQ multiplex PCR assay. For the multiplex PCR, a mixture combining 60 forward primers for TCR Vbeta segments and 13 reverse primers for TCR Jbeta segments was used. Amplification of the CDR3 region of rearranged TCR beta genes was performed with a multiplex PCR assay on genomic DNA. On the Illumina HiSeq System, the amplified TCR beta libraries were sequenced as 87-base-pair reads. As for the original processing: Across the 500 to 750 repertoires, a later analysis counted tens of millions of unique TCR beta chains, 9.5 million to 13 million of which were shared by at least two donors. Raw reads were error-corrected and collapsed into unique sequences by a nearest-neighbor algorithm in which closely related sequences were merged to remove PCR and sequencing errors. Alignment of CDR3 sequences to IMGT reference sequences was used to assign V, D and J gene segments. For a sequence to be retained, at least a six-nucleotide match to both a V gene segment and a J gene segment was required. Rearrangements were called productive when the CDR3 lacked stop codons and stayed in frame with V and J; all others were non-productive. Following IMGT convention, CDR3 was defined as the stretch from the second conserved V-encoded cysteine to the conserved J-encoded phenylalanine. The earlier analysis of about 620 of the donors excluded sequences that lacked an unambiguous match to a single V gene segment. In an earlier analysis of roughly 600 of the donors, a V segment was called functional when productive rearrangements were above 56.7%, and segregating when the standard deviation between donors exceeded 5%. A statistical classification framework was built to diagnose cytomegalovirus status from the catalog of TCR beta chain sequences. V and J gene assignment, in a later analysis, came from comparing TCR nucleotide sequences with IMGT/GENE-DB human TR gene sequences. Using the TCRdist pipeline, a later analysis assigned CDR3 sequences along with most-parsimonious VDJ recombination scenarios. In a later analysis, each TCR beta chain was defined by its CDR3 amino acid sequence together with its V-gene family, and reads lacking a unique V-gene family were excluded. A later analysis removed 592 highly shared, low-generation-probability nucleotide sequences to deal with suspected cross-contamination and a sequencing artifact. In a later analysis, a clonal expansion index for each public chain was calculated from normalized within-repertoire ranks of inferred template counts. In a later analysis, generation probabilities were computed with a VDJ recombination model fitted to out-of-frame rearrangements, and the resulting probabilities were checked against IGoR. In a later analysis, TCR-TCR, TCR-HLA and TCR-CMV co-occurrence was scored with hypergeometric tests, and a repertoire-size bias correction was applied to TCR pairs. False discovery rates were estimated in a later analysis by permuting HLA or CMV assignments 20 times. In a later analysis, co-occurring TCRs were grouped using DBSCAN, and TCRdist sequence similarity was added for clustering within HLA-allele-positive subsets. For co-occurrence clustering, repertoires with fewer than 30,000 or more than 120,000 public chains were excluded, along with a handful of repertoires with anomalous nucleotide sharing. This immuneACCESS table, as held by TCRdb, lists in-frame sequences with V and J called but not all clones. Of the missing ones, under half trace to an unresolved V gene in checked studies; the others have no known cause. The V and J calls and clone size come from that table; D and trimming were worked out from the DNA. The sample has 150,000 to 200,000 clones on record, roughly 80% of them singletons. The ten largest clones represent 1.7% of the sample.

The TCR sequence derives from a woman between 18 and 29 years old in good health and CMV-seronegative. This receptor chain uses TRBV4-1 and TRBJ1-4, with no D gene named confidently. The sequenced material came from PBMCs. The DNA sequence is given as TGCGCCAGCAGCCAAGATAGCGTGAGTTCGGTGGAACTGTTTTTT. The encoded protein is CASSQDSVSSVELFF.